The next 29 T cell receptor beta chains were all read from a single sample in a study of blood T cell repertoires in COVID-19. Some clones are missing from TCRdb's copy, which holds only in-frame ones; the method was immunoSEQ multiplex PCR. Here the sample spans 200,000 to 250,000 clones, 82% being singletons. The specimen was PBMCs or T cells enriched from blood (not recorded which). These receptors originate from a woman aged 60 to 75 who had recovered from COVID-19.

The CDR3 DNA reads as TGTGCCAGTAGACGGACTAGCGGGAACACCGGGGAGCTGTTTTTT. This codes for CASRRTSGNTGELFF. The rearrangement links TRBV19 to TRBJ2-2; 10 positions agree with TRBD2. Germline V gene data show CDR1 as LNHDA and CDR2 as SQIVND (reference sequence). Germline trimming cut 6 bases from V and 1 base from J; bases unmatched to any gene: 2. CDR3 length: 15 residues. The full variable domain, in which reference TRBV19 and TRBJ2-2 provide the parts outside the CDR3, is DGGITQSPKYLFRKEGQNVTLSCEQNLNHDAMYWYRQDPGQGLRLIYYSQIVNDFQKGDIAEGYSVSREKKESFPLTVTSAQKNPTAFYLCASRRTSGNTGELFFGEGSRLTVL.

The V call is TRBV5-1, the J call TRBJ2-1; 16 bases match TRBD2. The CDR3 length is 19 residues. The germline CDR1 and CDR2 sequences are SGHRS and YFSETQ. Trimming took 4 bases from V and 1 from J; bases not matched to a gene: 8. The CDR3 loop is CASSPTGLAGGSSYNEQFF. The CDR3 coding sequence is TGCGCCAGCAGCCCCACGGGACTAGCGGGAGGGAGTTCCTACAATGAGCAGTTCTTC.

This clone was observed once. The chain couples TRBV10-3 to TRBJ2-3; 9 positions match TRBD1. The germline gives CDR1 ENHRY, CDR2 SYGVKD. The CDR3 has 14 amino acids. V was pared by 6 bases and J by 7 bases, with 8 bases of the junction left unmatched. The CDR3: CAIREGQGGNTQYF. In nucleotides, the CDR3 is TGTGCCATCAGGGAGGGACAGGGAGGGAATACGCAGTATTTT.

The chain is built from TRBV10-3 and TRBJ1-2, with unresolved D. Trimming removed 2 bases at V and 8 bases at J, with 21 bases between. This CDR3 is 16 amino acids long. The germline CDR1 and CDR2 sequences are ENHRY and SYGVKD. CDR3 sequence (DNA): TGTGCCATCAGTGAGCAAGAGACCCCGACGGCGGGCGGCTACACCTTC. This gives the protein CAISEQETPTAGGYTF.

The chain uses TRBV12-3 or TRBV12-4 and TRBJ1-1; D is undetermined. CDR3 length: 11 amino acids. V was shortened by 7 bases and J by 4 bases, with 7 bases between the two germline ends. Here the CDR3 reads CASNPGTEAFF. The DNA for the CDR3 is TGTGCCAGCAACCCCGGCACTGAAGCTTTCTTT.

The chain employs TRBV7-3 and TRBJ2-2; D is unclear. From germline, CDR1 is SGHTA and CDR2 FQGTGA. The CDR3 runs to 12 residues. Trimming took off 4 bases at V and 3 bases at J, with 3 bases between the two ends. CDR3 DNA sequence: TGTGCCAGCAGCTCAGACACCGGGGAGCTGTTTTTT. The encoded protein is CASSSDTGELFF. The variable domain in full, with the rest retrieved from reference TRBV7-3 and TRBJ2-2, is GAGVSQTPSNKVTEKGKYVELRCDPISGHTALYWYRQSLGQGPEFLIYFQGTGAADDSGLPNDRFFAVRPEGSVSTLKIQRTERGDSAVYLCASSSDTGELFFGEGSRLTVL.

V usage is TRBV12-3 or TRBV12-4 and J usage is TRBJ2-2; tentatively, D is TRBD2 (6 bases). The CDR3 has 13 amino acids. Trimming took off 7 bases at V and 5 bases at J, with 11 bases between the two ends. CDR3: CASIWDSTGELFF. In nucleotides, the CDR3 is TGTGCCAGCATCTGGGACTCGACCGGGGAGCTGTTTTTT.

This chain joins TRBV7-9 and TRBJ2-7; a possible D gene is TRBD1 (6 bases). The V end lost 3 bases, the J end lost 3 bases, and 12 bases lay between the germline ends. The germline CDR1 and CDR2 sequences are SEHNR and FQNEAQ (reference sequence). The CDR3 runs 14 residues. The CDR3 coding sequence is TGTGCCAGCAGCTTCACTGGGGGCGACTACGAGCAGTACTTC. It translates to CASSFTGGDYEQYF. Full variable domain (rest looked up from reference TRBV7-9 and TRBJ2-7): DTGVSQNPRHKITKRGQNVTFRCDPISEHNRLYWYRQTLGQGPEFLTYFQNEAQLEKSRLLSDRFSAERPKGSFSTLEIQRTEQGDSAMYLCASSFTGGDYEQYFGPGTRLTVT.

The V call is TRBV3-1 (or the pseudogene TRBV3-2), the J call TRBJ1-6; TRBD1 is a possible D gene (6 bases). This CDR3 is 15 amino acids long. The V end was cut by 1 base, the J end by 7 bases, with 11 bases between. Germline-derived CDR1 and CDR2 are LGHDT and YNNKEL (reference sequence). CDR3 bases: TGTGCCAGCAGCCAAGTAGGTAGGGGGAATTCACCCCTCCACTTT. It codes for CASSQVGRGNSPLHF.

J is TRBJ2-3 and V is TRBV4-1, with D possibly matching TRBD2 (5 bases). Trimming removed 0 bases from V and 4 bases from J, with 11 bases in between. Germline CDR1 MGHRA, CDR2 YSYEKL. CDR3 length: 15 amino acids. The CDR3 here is CASSQDRKGADTQYF. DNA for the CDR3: TGCGCCAGCAGCCAAGATAGAAAGGGAGCAGATACGCAGTATTTT.

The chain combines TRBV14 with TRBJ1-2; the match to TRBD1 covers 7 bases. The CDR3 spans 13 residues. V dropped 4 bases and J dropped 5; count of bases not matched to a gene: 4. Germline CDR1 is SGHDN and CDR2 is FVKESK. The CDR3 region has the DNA TGTGCCAGCAGCCCCGGGACAGCTTATGGCTACACCTTC. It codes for CASSPGTAYGYTF.

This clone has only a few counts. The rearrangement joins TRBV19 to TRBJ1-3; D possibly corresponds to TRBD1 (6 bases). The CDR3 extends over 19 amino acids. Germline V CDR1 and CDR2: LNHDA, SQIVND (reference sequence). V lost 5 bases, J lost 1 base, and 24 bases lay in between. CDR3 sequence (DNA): TGTGCCAGTAGTCTTACGGCCAGACAGGAGGTGAAATCTGGAAACACCATATATTTT. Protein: CASSLTARQEVKSGNTIYF.

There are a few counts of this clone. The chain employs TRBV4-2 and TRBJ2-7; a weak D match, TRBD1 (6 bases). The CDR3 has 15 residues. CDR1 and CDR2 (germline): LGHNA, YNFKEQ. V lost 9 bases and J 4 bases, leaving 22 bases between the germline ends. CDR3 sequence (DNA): TGTGCCAGAATTCCCTACAGGGAATGTAAGTACGAGCAGTACTTC. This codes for CARIPYRECKYEQYF.

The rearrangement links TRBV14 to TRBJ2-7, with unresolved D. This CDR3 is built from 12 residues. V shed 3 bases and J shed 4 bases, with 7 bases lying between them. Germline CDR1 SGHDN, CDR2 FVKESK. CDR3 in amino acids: CASSHGPYEQYF. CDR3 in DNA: TGTGCCAGCAGCCATGGGCCGTACGAGCAGTACTTC.

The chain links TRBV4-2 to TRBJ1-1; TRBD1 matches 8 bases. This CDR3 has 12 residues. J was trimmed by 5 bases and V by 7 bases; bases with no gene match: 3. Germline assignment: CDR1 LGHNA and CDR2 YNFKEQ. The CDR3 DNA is TGTGCCAGCACTCGACAGGGGACTGAAGCTTTCTTT. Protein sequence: CASTRQGTEAFF.

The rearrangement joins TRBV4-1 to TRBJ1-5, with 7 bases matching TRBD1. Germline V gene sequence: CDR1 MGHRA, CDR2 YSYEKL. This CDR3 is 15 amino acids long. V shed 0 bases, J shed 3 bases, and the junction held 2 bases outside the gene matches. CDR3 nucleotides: TGCGCCAGCAGCCAAGAAGGGGGCCTCAATCAGCCCCAGCATTTT. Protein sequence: CASSQEGGLNQPQHF.

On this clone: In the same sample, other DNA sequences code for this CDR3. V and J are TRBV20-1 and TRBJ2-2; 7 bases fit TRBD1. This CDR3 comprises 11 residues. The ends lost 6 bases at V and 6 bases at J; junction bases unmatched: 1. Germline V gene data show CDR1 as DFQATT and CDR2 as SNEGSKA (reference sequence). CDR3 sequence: CSARGSGELFF. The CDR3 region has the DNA TGCAGTGCCAGGGGGTCCGGGGAGCTGTTTTTT.

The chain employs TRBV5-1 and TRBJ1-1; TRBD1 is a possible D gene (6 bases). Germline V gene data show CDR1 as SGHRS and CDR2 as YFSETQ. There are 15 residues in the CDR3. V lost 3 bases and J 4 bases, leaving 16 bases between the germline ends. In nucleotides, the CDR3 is TGCGCCAGCAGCTGGAATCAGGGGCTGGGCACTGAAGCTTTCTTT. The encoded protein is CASSWNQGLGTEAFF.

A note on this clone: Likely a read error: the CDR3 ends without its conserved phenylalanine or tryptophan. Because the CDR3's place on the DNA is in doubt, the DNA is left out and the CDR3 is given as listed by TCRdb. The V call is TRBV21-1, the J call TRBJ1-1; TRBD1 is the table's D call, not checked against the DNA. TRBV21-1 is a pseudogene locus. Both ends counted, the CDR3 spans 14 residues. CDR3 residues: CASSKVTGGPRSTS.

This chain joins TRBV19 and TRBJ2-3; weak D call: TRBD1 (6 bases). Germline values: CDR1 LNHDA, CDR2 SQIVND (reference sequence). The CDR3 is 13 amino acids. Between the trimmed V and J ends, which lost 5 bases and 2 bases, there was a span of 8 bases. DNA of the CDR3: TGTGCCAGTAGTGACAGGTACACAGATACGCAGTATTTT. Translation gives CASSDRYTDTQYF. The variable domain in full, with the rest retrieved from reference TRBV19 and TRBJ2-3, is DGGITQSPKYLFRKEGQNVTLSCEQNLNHDAMYWYRQDPGQGLRLIYYSQIVNDFQKGDIAEGYSVSREKKESFPLTVTSAQKNPTAFYLCASSDRYTDTQYFGPGTRLTVL.

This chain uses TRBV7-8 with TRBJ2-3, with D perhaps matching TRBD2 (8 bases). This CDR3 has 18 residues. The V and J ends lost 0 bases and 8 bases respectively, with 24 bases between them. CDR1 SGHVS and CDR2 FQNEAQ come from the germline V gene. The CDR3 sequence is CASSLAPGLGGPGGTQYF. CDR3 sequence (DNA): TGTGCCAGCAGCTTAGCCCCGGGACTAGGGGGCCCAGGAGGTACGCAGTATTTT.

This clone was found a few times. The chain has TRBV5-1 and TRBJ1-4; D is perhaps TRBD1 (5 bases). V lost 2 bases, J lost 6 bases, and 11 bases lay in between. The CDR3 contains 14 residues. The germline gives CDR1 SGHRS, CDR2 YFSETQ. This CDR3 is CASSFVGADEKLFF. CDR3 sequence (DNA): TGCGCCAGCAGCTTTGTTGGGGCGGATGAAAAACTGTTTTTT.

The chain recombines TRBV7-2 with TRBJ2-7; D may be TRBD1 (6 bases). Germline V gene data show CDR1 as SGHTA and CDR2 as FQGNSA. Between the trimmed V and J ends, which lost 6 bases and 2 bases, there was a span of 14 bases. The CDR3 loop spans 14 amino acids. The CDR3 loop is CASSVLTGPYEQYF. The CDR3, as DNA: TGTGCCAGCAGTGTGCTGACAGGACCCTACGAGCAGTACTTC.

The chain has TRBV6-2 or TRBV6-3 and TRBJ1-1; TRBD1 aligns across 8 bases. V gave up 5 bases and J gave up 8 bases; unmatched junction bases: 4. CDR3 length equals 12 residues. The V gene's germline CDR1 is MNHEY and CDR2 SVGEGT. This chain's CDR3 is CASSPDRGEAFF. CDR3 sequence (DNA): TGTGCCAGCAGTCCCGACAGGGGCGAAGCTTTCTTT.

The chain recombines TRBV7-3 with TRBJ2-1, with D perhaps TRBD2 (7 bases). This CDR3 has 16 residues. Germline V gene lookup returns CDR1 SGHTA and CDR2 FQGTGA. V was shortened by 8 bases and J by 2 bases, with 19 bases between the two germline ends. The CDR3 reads CASRPGGGGPYNEQFF. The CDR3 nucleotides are TGTGCCAGCCGCCCTGGGGGAGGGGGGCCCTACAATGAGCAGTTCTTC.

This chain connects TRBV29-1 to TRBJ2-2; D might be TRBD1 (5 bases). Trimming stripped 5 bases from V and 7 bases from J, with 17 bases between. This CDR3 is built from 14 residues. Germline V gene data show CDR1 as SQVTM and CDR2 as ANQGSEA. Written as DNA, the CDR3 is TGCAGCGTTACCCGAACTCAGGGTGGCGGGGAGCTGTTTTTT. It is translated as CSVTRTQGGGELFF.

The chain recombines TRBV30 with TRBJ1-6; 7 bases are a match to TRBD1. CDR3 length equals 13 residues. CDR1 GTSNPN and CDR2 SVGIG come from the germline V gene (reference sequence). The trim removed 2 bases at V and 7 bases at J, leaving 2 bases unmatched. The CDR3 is CAWSRDSNSPLHF. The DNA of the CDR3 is TGTGCCTGGAGTAGGGACAGCAATTCACCCCTCCACTTT.

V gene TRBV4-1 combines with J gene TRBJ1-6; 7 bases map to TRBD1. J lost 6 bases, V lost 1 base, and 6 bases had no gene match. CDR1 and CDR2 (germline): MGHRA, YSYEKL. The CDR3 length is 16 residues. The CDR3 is CASSQGGTGANSPLHF. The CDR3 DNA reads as TGCGCCAGCAGCCAAGGCGGAACAGGGGCTAATTCACCCCTCCACTTT.

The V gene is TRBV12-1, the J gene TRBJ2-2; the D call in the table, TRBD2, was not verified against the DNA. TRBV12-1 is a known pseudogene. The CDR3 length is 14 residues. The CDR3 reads CASSSSGNTGELFF. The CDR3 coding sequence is TGTGCCAGCAGTAGTAGCGGGAACACCGGGGAGCTGTTTTTT.